Listed here are 29 T cell receptor beta chains from one sample, sequenced in a study of T cells after yellow fever vaccination. TCRdb re-analysed the 5' RACE reads in MiXCR, keeping a single row per CDR3 protein. The sample records around 400,000 distinct CDR3 sequences, around a tenth being singletons. The specimen was PBMCs, collected on the day of the first yellow fever vaccination. The receptors were gathered from a man aged 18 to 29 who received the YFV17D yellow fever vaccine.

This clonotype appeared a few times. V usage is TRBV6-1 and J usage is TRBJ2-2, with TRBD2 matching over 8 bases. Germline loops: CDR1 MNHNS, CDR2 SASEGT. With V trimmed by 7 bases and J by 4 bases, 8 bases remained unmatched. The CDR3 consists of 15 residues. The CDR3 DNA reads as TGTGCCAGCAACGAAGGACTAGCTGGCACCGGGGAGCTGTTTTTT. Encoded protein: CASNEGLAGTGELFF.

This chain links TRBV18 with TRBJ1-2; no firm D call. The CDR3 consists of 13 residues. Germline CDR1 is KGHSH and CDR2 is LQKENI. V lost 2 bases, J lost 1 base, and 5 bases lay in between. Here the CDR3 reads CASSPSDNYGYTF. CDR3 DNA sequence: TGTGCCAGCTCACCAAGTGATAACTATGGCTACACCTTC. The variable domain in full, completed from reference TRBV18 and TRBJ1-2, reads NAGVMQNPRHLVRRRGQEARLRCSPMKGHSHVYWYRQLPEEGLKFMVYLQKENIIDESGMPKERFSAEFPKEGPSILRIQQVVRGDSAAYFCASSPSDNYGYTFGSGTRLTVV.

This chain uses TRBV29-1 with TRBJ2-3; D remains ambiguous. The germline V gene has CDR1 SQVTM and CDR2 ANQGSEA. V lost 3 bases, J lost 3 bases, and 13 bases lay in between. The CDR3 extends over 14 amino acids. The CDR3 here is CSVEGWRRTDTQYF. The CDR3 nucleotides are TGCAGCGTTGAGGGATGGCGCAGAACAGATACGCAGTATTTT.

This clonotype appeared a few times. V gene TRBV11-1 combines with J gene TRBJ2-5; D unclear. Germline lookup yields CDR1 SGHAT and CDR2 FQDESV (reference sequence). The CDR3 runs to 14 residues. Trimming left V 5 bases short and J 5 bases short, with 15 bases between. The CDR3 nucleotides read TGTGCCAGCAGCCTAGGAGTTGGTGATGAGACCCAGTACTTC. Protein product: CASSLGVGDETQYF.

The table lists this clonotype with many counts. V and J are TRBV4-3 and TRBJ2-5; the D is unclear. This CDR3 comprises 19 residues. V dropped 0 bases and J dropped 0 bases, with 20 bases sitting between them. Germline CDR1 reads LGHNA; CDR2 reads YSLEER. In DNA form, the CDR3 reads TGCGCCAGCAGCCAAGATTTCCTCGCTACTGACTTGTACCAAGAGACCCAGTACTTC. Its protein is CASSQDFLATDLYQETQYF.

The V and J genes are TRBV4-2 and TRBJ1-5; the D is unclear. Trimming took 2 bases from V and 0 from J, leaving 8 bases between them. The CDR3 totals 15 residues. Germline assignment: CDR1 LGHNA and CDR2 YNFKEQ. CDR3: CASSQFEGSNQPQHF. CDR3 bases: TGTGCCAGCAGCCAATTCGAGGGTAGCAATCAGCCCCAGCATTTT.

The sample holds a few counts of this clonotype. The V and J genes are TRBV12-3 or TRBV12-4 and TRBJ1-1, with 7 nucleotides matching TRBD1. The V gene end was trimmed by 8 bases and the J gene end by 13 bases; junction bases not matched to a gene: 16. The CDR3 has 13 residues. The CDR3 loop is CASHTGATKVVFF. CDR3 DNA sequence: TGTGCCAGCCACACAGGGGCGACAAAAGTTGTTTTCTTT.

This sequence joins TRBV14 and TRBJ2-7, with D possibly being TRBD1 (6 bases). The V end lost 4 bases, the J end lost 2 bases, and 21 bases lay between the germline ends. The germline CDR1 and CDR2 sequences are SGHDN and FVKESK. The CDR3 length is 17 residues. The CDR3 region has the DNA TGTGCCAGCAGCCCTACCGGGACAACCGGCCCCGCCTACGAGCAGTACGTC. This sequence encodes CASSPTGTTGPAYEQYV.

The rearrangement links TRBV12-3 or TRBV12-4 to TRBJ2-7; TRBD1 matches 8 bases. The CDR3 consists of 15 residues. Trimming at V came to 2 bases and at J to 7 bases, leaving 10 bases not matched to a gene. For the CDR3, the DNA is TGTGCCAGCAGTTTAACTGGACAGGGTTTGCGGGAGCAGTACGTC. Its protein is CASSLTGQGLREQYV.

The chain joins TRBV14 to TRBJ1-4; D is uncertain. CDR1 is SGHDN and CDR2 is FVKESK in the germline V gene. CDR3 length: 13 residues. The ends were cut back, 6 bases at V and 6 bases at J, with 11 bases in the middle. CDR3 in amino acids: CASRAQVYEKLFF. The CDR3 DNA reads TGTGCCAGCAGAGCCCAGGTCTATGAAAAACTGTTTTTT.

The chain joins TRBV5-4 to TRBJ2-2; D perhaps matches TRBD2 (6 bases). Germline V gene sequence: CDR1 SGHNT, CDR2 YYREEE (reference sequence). The germline V and J ends were trimmed by 0 bases and 2 bases, with 11 bases remaining between them. The CDR3 sequence is 16 residues long. This CDR3 is CASSLALAFNTGELFF. As DNA, the CDR3 is TGTGCCAGCAGCTTGGCACTAGCTTTCAACACCGGGGAGCTGTTTTTT. Filled out from reference TRBV5-4 and TRBJ2-2, the complete variable domain reads ETGVTQSPTHLIKTRGQQVTLRCSSQSGHNTVSWYQQALGQGPQFIFQYYREEENGRGNFPPRFSGLQFPNYSSELNVNALELDDSALYLCASSLALAFNTGELFFGEGSRLTVL.

There are a few counts of this clonotype. The CDR3 bases are TGTGCCAGCGGCGAAGGCGGGGGGACCGTCGAGCAGTACGTC. It encodes CASGEGGGTVEQYV. The chain has TRBV27 and TRBJ2-7; the match to TRBD2 covers 8 bases. The length of the CDR3 is 14 residues. The V gene end was trimmed by 8 bases and the J gene end by 6 bases; junction bases not matched to a gene: 12. In germline, CDR1 is MNHEY, CDR2 SMNVEV (reference sequence).

The chain has TRBV20-1 and TRBJ2-1; the D gene could be TRBD1 or TRBD2 (5 bases each). The ends were cut back, 3 bases at V and 7 bases at J, with 10 bases in the middle. Germline assignment: CDR1 DFQATT and CDR2 SNEGSKA (reference sequence). The CDR3 extends over 12 amino acids. The CDR3: CSASRGLNEQFF. CDR3 bases: TGCAGTGCTAGTCGGGGCTTAAATGAGCAGTTCTTC.

This clonotype came up many times. The J gene is TRBJ1-1, the V gene TRBV5-1; TRBD1 aligns across 8 bases. The V segment lost 3 bases and the J segment 4 bases; nucleotides outside the gene matches: 14. Germline CDR1 SGHRS, CDR2 YFSETQ. The CDR3 contains 17 residues. CDR3 bases: TGCGCCAGCAGCTCCAGGCTTACCGGGACAGGCCGCACTGAAGCTTTCTTT. Protein: CASSSRLTGTGRTEAFF.

This clonotype was found many times. The chain has TRBV5-1 and TRBJ2-4; 7 bases line up with TRBD1. The J segment lost 2 bases and the V segment lost 0 bases, leaving 8 bases of the junction unmatched. The germline gives CDR1 SGHRS, CDR2 YFSETQ. The CDR3 is made up of 17 amino acids. The CDR3 nucleotides read TGCGCCAGCAGCTTGGAGGCAGGGGGAGTATCCAAAAACATTCAGTACTTC. Translated, it gives CASSLEAGGVSKNIQYF.

This clonotype was counted a few times. The chain has TRBV6-5 and TRBJ2-7; possible D gene TRBD2, 6 bases. Trimming removed 4 bases at V and 9 bases at J, with 13 bases between. The CDR3 is 12 amino acids. The germline gives CDR1 MNHEY, CDR2 SVGAGI. The CDR3 DNA reads as TGTGCCAGCAGTTTTTCCGGGACTTTGCAGTACTTC. This encodes CASSFSGTLQYF.

The chain combines TRBV6-1 with TRBJ1-1, with 8 bases fitting TRBD1. The V gene end was trimmed by 6 bases and the J gene end by 1 base; junction bases not matched to a gene: 7. CDR1 MNHNS and CDR2 SASEGT come from the germline V gene. The CDR3 length is 15 residues. The chain's CDR3 is CASRTAGTGNTEAFF. The DNA for the CDR3 is TGTGCCAGCAGGACAGCCGGGACAGGGAACACTGAAGCTTTCTTT.

V and J are TRBV18 and TRBJ2-5; no reliable D call. Per the germline V gene, CDR1 is KGHSH and CDR2 is LQKENI. This CDR3 is 13 amino acids long. Trimming shortened V by 0 bases and J by 5 bases, and 7 bases separated the two germline ends. CDR3 sequence (DNA): TGTGCCAGCTCACCACCGTTAAAGGAGACCCAGTACTTC. It yields the protein CASSPPLKETQYF.

This chain links TRBV18 with TRBJ1-2, with D possibly being TRBD1 (6 bases). This CDR3 has 13 residues. Germline V gives CDR1 KGHSH, CDR2 LQKENI. The V and J ends lost 5 bases and 6 bases respectively, with 13 bases between them. CDR3 DNA sequence: TGTGCCAGCTCAGAACAGGGATGGGATGGCTACACCTTC. The encoded protein is CASSEQGWDGYTF.

The rearrangement links TRBV27 to TRBJ2-3, with TRBD2 matching over 11 bases. The trim removed 6 bases at V and 2 bases at J, leaving 10 bases unmatched. Germline V CDR1 and CDR2: MNHEY, SMNVEV (reference sequence). This CDR3 has 17 amino acids. The chain's CDR3 is CASRLAGAREVTDTQYF. The CDR3 nucleotides read TGTGCCAGCAGACTAGCGGGGGCCCGGGAGGTCACAGATACGCAGTATTTT.

The chain combines TRBV24-1 with TRBJ1-2; D is possibly TRBD1 (6 bases). This CDR3 has 14 amino acids. The germline V gene encodes CDR1 KGHDR and CDR2 SFDVKD. The germline V and J ends were trimmed by 6 bases and 8 bases, with 18 bases remaining between them. The CDR3 protein is CATSLSGGEGGYTF. The CDR3, as DNA: TGTGCCACCAGTCTGTCCGGGGGCGAGGGCGGCTACACCTTC.

The chain couples TRBV20-1 to TRBJ2-5, with 7 positions matching TRBD2. Germline values: CDR1 DFQATT, CDR2 SNEGSKA (reference sequence). Germline trimming cut 0 bases from V and 5 bases from J; bases unmatched to any gene: 6. The CDR3 length is 14 residues. The chain's CDR3 is CSARDDGGTETQYF. The CDR3 DNA reads as TGCAGTGCTAGAGATGACGGGGGGACGGAGACCCAGTACTTC.

The chain couples TRBV11-2 to TRBJ2-1; the match to TRBD1 covers 8 bases. J gave up 5 bases and V 7 bases, and 4 bases lay outside the gene matches. The CDR3 runs to 13 residues. Germline CDR1 reads SGHAT; CDR2 reads FQNNGV. DNA for the CDR3: TGTGCCAGCACCAGGGACAGGAACAATGAGCAGTTCTTC. It specifies CASTRDRNNEQFF.

The chain's CDR3 is CSARLRALHF. The CDR3 DNA sequence: TGCAGTGCTAGACTTCGCGCCCTCCACTTT. This chain connects TRBV20-1 to TRBJ1-6; D call uncertain. Germline V gene sequence: CDR1 DFQATT, CDR2 SNEGSKA (reference sequence). Deletions cut 2 bases from V and 14 bases from J, with 7 bases between. The CDR3 has 10 amino acids.

The chain joins TRBV20-1 to TRBJ1-4; possibly TRBD1 for D (6 bases). Germline V CDR1 and CDR2: DFQATT, SNEGSKA (reference sequence). Trimming left V 0 bases short and J 8 bases short, with 16 bases between. This CDR3 has 15 residues. CDR3 protein: CSARDQGQGWEKLFF. For the CDR3, the DNA is TGCAGTGCTAGAGATCAGGGGCAGGGGTGGGAAAAACTGTTTTTT.

The chain links TRBV7-9 to TRBJ1-1; D not resolved. V dropped 4 bases and J dropped 4 bases, with 16 bases sitting between them. This CDR3 comprises 15 residues. The germline V gene has CDR1 SEHNR and CDR2 FQNEAQ (reference sequence). This CDR3 reads CASSSLETLGTEAFF. The CDR3 bases are TGTGCCAGCAGCTCCTTGGAGACCTTGGGCACTGAAGCTTTCTTT.

This clonotype was detected only a few times. This chain joins TRBV4-3 and TRBJ1-5, with no clear D. Germline CDR1 and CDR2: LGHNA and YSLEER. This CDR3 spans 14 amino acids. With 2 bases removed from V and 7 bases from J, the gap between germline ends came to 12 bases. This CDR3 is CASSQQGGDQPQHF. The DNA of the CDR3 is TGCGCCAGCAGCCAACAAGGAGGAGACCAGCCCCAGCATTTT.

The chain joins TRBV20-1 to TRBJ2-3; D uncertain. The germline V gene encodes CDR1 DFQATT and CDR2 SNEGSKA (reference sequence). The CDR3 is made up of 14 amino acids. V lost 2 bases, J lost 2 bases, and 11 bases lay in between. The CDR3 DNA is TGCAGTGCTAGAAAGGGTCCCAACACAGATACGCAGTATTTT. Amino acid sequence: CSARKGPNTDTQYF.

The rearrangement links TRBV6-1 to TRBJ2-5; tentative D call: TRBD1 (5 bases). V dropped 5 bases and J dropped 1 base, with 8 bases sitting between them. Per the germline V gene, CDR1 is MNHNS and CDR2 is SASEGT. CDR3 length: 13 amino acids. Written as DNA, the CDR3 is TGTGCCAGCAGTCCCCAGGGCCAAGAGACCCAGTACTTC. Protein: CASSPQGQETQYF.